This T cell receptor (beta chain) was sequenced for a study of human T cells and chemical hapten exposure. Study-level background: Weekly administration of diphenylcyclopropenone to the scalp of patients continued throughout the roughly 23-week study.

Time point noted: patch test 1, 2 weeks after DPC sensitization. Treatment in this sample: therapeutic diphenylcyclopropenone sensitization with weekly scalp DPC. As the library was built, unique molecular identifiers were attached to individual cDNA molecules. From the RACE reads, TCRdb called clonotypes with MiXCR, one entry per CDR3 protein. The sample has 150,000 to 200,000 distinct CDR3 sequences; roughly 15% are singletons. The CDR3 loop spans 16 amino acids. V lost 2 bases and J 5 bases, leaving 19 bases between the germline ends. CDR1 and CDR2 from the germline V gene are LGHNA and YNFKEQ. The sequences come from whole blood, collected in connection with sensitization to the hapten diphenylcyclopropenone (DPC). This sequence joins TRBV4-2 and TRBJ2-7; tentative D call: TRBD1 (6 bases). This TCR derives from a woman younger than 45 with alopecia areata. Some clones in this sample may be carry-over from other donors' samples. The CDR3 reads CASSQPPTRDNHEQYF. The CDR3 region has the DNA TGTGCCAGCAGCCAACCCCCAACTAGGGACAACCACGAGCAGTACTTC.